The rows below give T cell receptor beta chains drawn from one sample of a study of Ad26.COV2.S vaccination and SARS-CoV-2 variants. The protocol was immunoSEQ multiplex PCR, while the TCRdb copy is restricted to in-frame clones and leaves out a portion. The sample includes some 390,000 clones, about 89% of them seen just once. Here the sequenced sample was peripheral blood, taken in a trial of Ad26.COV2.S vaccine versus placebo. Source of these receptors: a person aged 18-65 years who received the Ad26.COV2.S COVID-19 vaccine or a placebo. The CDR3 runs from the conserved cysteine through the conserved F or W. The order of the fields is V gene, D gene, clone size, J gene, CDR3 DNA, CDR3 protein. A D gene is named only where the DNA matches it firmly. Clone size is shown for a subset of rows, as once, few, many or a class of expanded clone.

V gene: TRBV28
D gene: TRBD1
clone size: .
J gene: TRBJ1-4
CDR3 DNA: TGTGCCAGCAGTTTCTTCGGCAGGGGGGCAACTAATGAAAAACTGTTTTTT
CDR3 protein: CASSFFGRGATNEKLFF

V gene: TRBV11-3
D gene: TRBD1
clone size: .
J gene: TRBJ1-1
CDR3 DNA: TGTGCCAGCAGCCCCCGAGCCAGGGGGCTTTGCTTCTTT
CDR3 protein: CASSPRARGLCFF

V gene: TRBV7-9
D gene: .
clone size: .
J gene: TRBJ1-1
CDR3 DNA: TGTGCCAGCAGTTCCGTACTAGGGCAGGCGGGCACTGAAGCTTTCTTT
CDR3 protein: CASSSVLGQAGTEAFF

V gene: TRBV29-1
D gene: TRBD1
clone size: .
J gene: TRBJ1-1
CDR3 DNA: TGCAGCGTTGAAGTCCAAGGACAGGCTCGTGAAGCTTTCTTT
CDR3 protein: CSVEVQGQAREAFF

V gene: TRBV14
D gene: .
clone size: .
J gene: TRBJ2-1
CDR3 DNA: TGTGCCAGCAGCCAAGTAAGGGGCAATGAGCAGTTCTTC
CDR3 protein: CASSQVRGNEQFF

V gene: TRBV15
D gene: TRBD1
clone size: .
J gene: TRBJ2-3
CDR3 DNA: TGTGCCACCAGCCCAAGGGACAGGGATGTGACAGATACGCAGTATTTT
CDR3 protein: CATSPRDRDVTDTQYF

V gene: TRBV2
D gene: .
clone size: .
J gene: TRBJ2-5
CDR3 DNA: TGTGCCAGCAGTAGGCAGGGGCAAGAGACCCAGTACTTC
CDR3 protein: CASSRQGQETQYF

V gene: TRBV11-2
D gene: .
clone size: .
J gene: TRBJ1-2
CDR3 DNA: TGTGCCAGCAGCTTAGAGGTGGGCTATGGCTACACCTTC
CDR3 protein: CASSLEVGYGYTF

V gene: TRBV12-1
D gene: .
clone size: .
J gene: TRBJ2-1
CDR3 DNA: TGTGCCAGCAGCCCCTGGGGGCGGGAGGGCGCCGTTTATGAGCAGTTCTTC
CDR3 protein: CASSPWGREGAVYEQFF

V gene: TRBV4-1
D gene: TRBD2
clone size: .
J gene: TRBJ2-1
CDR3 DNA: TGCGCCAGCAGCCAGGGGACTAGCGGGATGGATGAGCAGTTCTTC
CDR3 protein: CASSQGTSGMDEQFF

V gene: TRBV24-1
D gene: .
clone size: .
J gene: TRBJ1-1
CDR3 DNA: TGTGCCACCAGTGCCGCCGAGGGGGGGTTCACTGAAGCTTTCTTT
CDR3 protein: CATSAAEGGFTEAFF

V gene: TRBV7-6
D gene: .
clone size: .
J gene: TRBJ2-3
CDR3 DNA: TGTGCCAGCAGCTTCCCAGTTAGGGTCACAGATACGCAGTATTTT
CDR3 protein: CASSFPVRVTDTQYF

V gene: TRBV3-1/TRBV3-2
D gene: TRBD1
clone size: once
J gene: TRBJ1-2
CDR3 DNA: TGTGCCAGCAGCCAAATGGGCGACAGGGAGGCTGGTGGCTACACCTTC
CDR3 protein: CASSQMGDREAGGYTF

V gene: TRBV11-3
D gene: TRBD2
clone size: .
J gene: TRBJ2-2
CDR3 DNA: TGTGCCAGCAGCTTATTGGGGCGGGAGGTTGGCACCGGGGAGCTGTTTTTT
CDR3 protein: CASSLLGREVGTGELFF

V gene: TRBV28
D gene: .
clone size: few
J gene: TRBJ2-7
CDR3 DNA: TGTGCCAGCAGTTTGCCCGTTTACGAGCAGTACTTC
CDR3 protein: CASSLPVYEQYF

V gene: TRBV5-1
D gene: .
clone size: .
J gene: TRBJ2-7
CDR3 DNA: TGCGCCAGCAGCCTAGGGTCTGGTTACGAGCAGTACTTC
CDR3 protein: CASSLGSGYEQYF

V gene: TRBV4-2
D gene: TRBD1
clone size: .
J gene: TRBJ2-1
CDR3 DNA: TGTGCCAGCAGCCCCTCCTCCGGGACAGGGGGCTCGGATGAGCAGTTCTTC
CDR3 protein: CASSPSSGTGGSDEQFF

V gene: TRBV12-3/TRBV12-4
D gene: .
clone size: .
J gene: TRBJ1-4
CDR3 DNA: TGTGCCAGCAGTTTCGTGACAGTTGAAAAACTGTTTTTT
CDR3 protein: CASSFVTVEKLFF

V gene: TRBV5-6
D gene: .
clone size: .
J gene: TRBJ2-7
CDR3 DNA: TGTGCCAGCACCACGGGGATTTTCGGCGAGCAGTACTTC
CDR3 protein: CASTTGIFGEQYF

V gene: TRBV5-4
D gene: TRBD2
clone size: .
J gene: TRBJ2-7
CDR3 DNA: TGTGCCAGCAGCTTGGGCGGGAGACTCTACGAGCAGTACTTC
CDR3 protein: CASSLGGRLYEQYF

V gene: TRBV28
D gene: TRBD1
clone size: once
J gene: TRBJ1-2
CDR3 DNA: TGTGCCAGCAGCCCTGCAGGACAGGCTAGCGGCTATGGCTACACCTTC
CDR3 protein: CASSPAGQASGYGYTF

V gene: TRBV19
D gene: .
clone size: .
J gene: TRBJ1-4
CDR3 DNA: TGTGCCAGTAGGTTGGACCTCAGGAGGGAAAAACTGTTTTTT
CDR3 protein: CASRLDLRREKLFF

V gene: TRBV11-2
D gene: .
clone size: .
J gene: TRBJ1-1
CDR3 DNA: TGTGCCAGCAGCTTCGATGGCAGCGCCACTGAAGCTTTCTTT
CDR3 protein: CASSFDGSATEAFF

V gene: TRBV5-1
D gene: .
clone size: .
J gene: TRBJ2-5
CDR3 DNA: TGCGCCAGCAGCCTTCTCGGGCTTGGAGAGACCCAGTACTTC
CDR3 protein: CASSLLGLGETQYF